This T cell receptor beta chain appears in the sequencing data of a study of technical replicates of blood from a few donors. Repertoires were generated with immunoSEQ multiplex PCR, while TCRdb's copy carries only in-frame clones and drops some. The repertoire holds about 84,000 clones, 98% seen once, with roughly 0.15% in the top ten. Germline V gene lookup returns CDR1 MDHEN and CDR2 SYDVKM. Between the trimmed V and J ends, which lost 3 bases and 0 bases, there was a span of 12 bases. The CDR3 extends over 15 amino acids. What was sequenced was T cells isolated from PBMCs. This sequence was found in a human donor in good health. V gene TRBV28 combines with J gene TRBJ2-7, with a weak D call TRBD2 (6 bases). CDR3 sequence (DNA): TGTGCCAGCAGTTTTGCCGGACTACCCTCCTACGAGCAGTACTTC. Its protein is CASSFAGLPSYEQYF.